The clone carrying this T cell receptor (beta chain) was observed a single time. The data belong to a study of blood T cell repertoires in COVID-19. The overall study: The analysed material was cDNA or gDNA that came from T cells, B-cell-depleted T cells, or PBMCs.

This table comes from immunoSEQ multiplex PCR, and its TCRdb copy is limited to in-frame clones, with some not included. The profile covers 150,000 to 200,000 clones, with approximately 84% appearing a single time and 6.5% to 9.5% taken by the ten largest. The CDR3 consists of 15 residues. Looked up from germline, CDR1 is SGHVS and CDR2 is FNYEAQ. J was trimmed by 1 base and V by 6 bases; bases with no gene match: 7. The receptor comes from a man between 40 and 49 years old who had recovered from COVID-19. The sequenced sample consisted of PBMCs or T cells enriched from blood (not recorded which). V and J are TRBV7-6 and TRBJ2-3; 7 bases are a match to TRBD2. This CDR3 reads CASRTGGLGTDTQYF. CDR3 DNA: TGTGCCAGCAGGACGGGGGGTCTGGGCACAGATACGCAGTATTTT.